This T cell receptor (beta chain) was profiled in a study of T cell responses to AZD1222 COVID-19 vaccine. Study-wide findings and caveats: It was only after the peak T cell response that any repertoires were sampled. White British donors predominated, females outnumbered males, and clonal diversity was possibly underestimated.

With regard to this clone: Its antigen is as yet unknown.

The V end was cut by 4 bases, the J end by 6 bases, with 20 bases between. CDR1 is SGHDT and CDR2 is YYEEEE in the germline V gene. The CDR3 spans 15 residues. TCRdb keeps only in-frame clones here, not all; method: immunoSEQ multiplex PCR. Of tens of thousands of clones in the sample, more than 75% are singletons; the top ten hold roughly an eighth. The sequence derives from an adult who received the AZD1222 COVID-19 vaccine. Sequencing was performed on peripheral blood, taken 28 days after the second AZD1222 dose. V is TRBV5-6 and J is TRBJ2-7; D may match TRBD1 or TRBD2 (6 bases each). In DNA, the CDR3 is TGTGCCAGCAGCCTGTCGGGGGACACTCTCTCCGAGCAGTACTTC. Its translation: CASSLSGDTLSEQYF.